Each of the 14 T cell receptor beta chains below was sequenced from the same sample in a study of blood T cell repertoires in COVID-19. The method was immunoSEQ multiplex PCR; TCRdb's version includes in-frame clones alone and lacks a portion of them. The data hold 220,000 or so clones, with 80% to 85% observed a single time. The specimen was peripheral blood. Source of these receptors: an older woman with acute or convalescent COVID-19.

V is TRBV5-6 and J is TRBJ1-4; perhaps TRBD1 as D (6 bases). The CDR3 runs 14 residues. CDR1 SGHDT and CDR2 YYEEEE come from the germline V gene. V was shortened by 4 bases and J by 6 bases, with 13 bases between the two germline ends. CDR3 DNA: TGTGCCAGCAGCCAACGGGGGGCGGATGAAAAACTGTTTTTT. Its translation: CASSQRGADEKLFF.

V usage is TRBV27 and J usage is TRBJ1-4, with a possible D match to TRBD1 (6 bases). The CDR3 length is 14 residues. V was shortened by 3 bases and J by 7 bases, with 12 bases between the two germline ends. CDR1 is MNHEY, CDR2 SMNVEV, per germline (reference sequence). This chain's CDR3 is CASSLGASSEKLFF. The CDR3 DNA follows: TGTGCCAGCAGTTTGGGGGCAAGTAGTGAAAAACTGTTTTTT. Using reference TRBV27 and TRBJ1-4 for the parts outside the CDR3, the full variable domain is EAQVTQNPRYLITVTGKKLTVTCSQNMNHEYMSWYRQDPGLGLRQIYYSMNVEVTDKGDVPEGYKVSRKEKRNFPLILESPSPNQTSLYFCASSLGASSEKLFFGSGTQLSVL.

The chain carries TRBV30 and TRBJ1-6, with 8 positions matching TRBD1. The CDR3 is 14 residues long. The trim removed 2 bases at V and 7 bases at J, leaving 4 bases unmatched. Germline lookup yields CDR1 GTSNPN and CDR2 SVGIG (reference sequence). The CDR3 reads CAWSTDRGNSPLHF. CDR3 bases: TGTGCCTGGAGTACCGACAGGGGCAATTCACCCCTCCACTTT.

The chain uses TRBV5-6 and TRBJ2-2; TRBD1 aligns across 7 bases. J was trimmed by 6 bases and V by 4 bases; bases with no gene match: 12. Germline values: CDR1 SGHDT, CDR2 YYEEEE. The CDR3 runs to 16 residues. The CDR3 here is CASSQKGGADSGELFF. As DNA, the CDR3 is TGTGCCAGCAGCCAAAAAGGGGGCGCTGATTCCGGGGAGCTGTTTTTT.

The chain carries TRBV11-1 and TRBJ1-5; unclear D gene. The CDR3 loop spans 14 amino acids. Trimming cost V 1 base and J 1 base, with 5 bases left between them. The germline CDR1 and CDR2 sequences are SGHAT and FQDESV (reference sequence). The CDR3 region is CASSLVGSNQPQHF. CDR3 DNA: TGTGCCAGCAGCTTAGTTGGCAGCAATCAGCCCCAGCATTTT.

The CDR3 protein is CASSQVAGGRKTQYF. CDR3 in DNA: TGTGCCAGCAGCCAAGTGGCGGGGGGCCGGAAGACCCAGTACTTC. The rearrangement links TRBV3-1 (or the pseudogene TRBV3-2) to TRBJ2-5, with 8 bases identical to TRBD2. V dropped 1 base and J dropped 6; count of bases not matched to a gene: 7. This CDR3 region has 15 residues. CDR1 and CDR2 (germline): LGHDT, YNNKEL (reference sequence).

J is TRBJ1-5 and V is TRBV4-1; D gene unclear. V shed 1 base and J shed 3 bases, with 7 bases lying between them. Germline V gene sequence: CDR1 MGHRA, CDR2 YSYEKL. This CDR3 is built from 14 residues. The CDR3 sequence is CASSQVPFNQPQHF. For the CDR3, the DNA is TGCGCCAGCAGCCAAGTCCCGTTCAATCAGCCCCAGCATTTT.

This chain links TRBV11-2 with TRBJ2-7, with D possibly TRBD1 on 5 matching bases. The CDR3 is 15 residues long. Trimming took off 5 bases at V and 2 bases at J, with 16 bases between the two ends. The germline V gene encodes CDR1 SGHAT and CDR2 FQNNGV. The CDR3 DNA is TGTGCCAGCAGCCCCTCTAGGGGTAGGACCTACGAGCAGTACTTC. Its protein is CASSPSRGRTYEQYF.

The J gene is TRBJ1-5, the V gene TRBV19; D unresolved. Germline assignment: CDR1 LNHDA and CDR2 SQIVND (reference sequence). This CDR3 has 13 residues. V was pared by 8 bases and J by 2 bases, with 10 bases between. CDR3 residues: CASDSLGNQPQHF. The CDR3 coding sequence is TGTGCCAGTGATAGTCTGGGCAATCAGCCCCAGCATTTT.

V gene TRBV10-3 combines with J gene TRBJ1-2; D remains ambiguous. Germline V CDR1 and CDR2: ENHRY, SYGVKD. This CDR3 spans 15 amino acids. V was clipped by 1 base and J by 0 bases, with 9 bases between them. The CDR3 is CAISELVGANYGYTF. CDR3 DNA sequence: TGTGCCATCAGTGAGTTAGTTGGAGCTAACTATGGCTACACCTTC.

This rearrangement joins TRBV6-5 to TRBJ1-2; TRBD1 agrees at 8 bases. The ends lost 2 bases at V and 0 bases at J; junction bases unmatched: 2. This CDR3 contains 15 residues. Germline CDR1 MNHEY, CDR2 SVGAGI. CDR3 DNA sequence: TGTGCCAGCAGTTACGGGACAGGAGCTAACTATGGCTACACCTTC. Translated, it gives CASSYGTGANYGYTF.

The gene calls are TRBV18 and TRBJ1-3, with D tentatively TRBD1 (5 bases). The length of the CDR3 is 17 residues. Germline V gives CDR1 KGHSH, CDR2 LQKENI. V lost 2 bases and J 0 bases, leaving 14 bases between the germline ends. The CDR3 is CASSPIPGGSSGNTIYF. The CDR3 region has the DNA TGTGCCAGCTCACCAATTCCCGGGGGAAGCTCTGGAAACACCATATATTTT.

CDR3 in DNA: TGTGCCAGCAGCTCCAGGGACCTCCCGAGCGGGGAAAAACTGTTTTTT. Protein: CASSSRDLPSGEKLFF. The rearrangement joins TRBV9 to TRBJ1-4, with D possibly being TRBD1 (5 bases). V lost 4 bases and J 8 bases, leaving 21 bases between the germline ends. The CDR3 spans 16 residues. Germline assignment: CDR1 SGDLS and CDR2 YYNGEE. The full variable domain, completed using reference TRBV9 and TRBJ1-4, is DSGVTQTPKHLITATGQRVTLRCSPRSGDLSVYWYQQSLDQGLQFLIQYYNGEERAKGNILERFSAQQFPDLHSELNLSSLELGDSALYFCASSSRDLPSGEKLFFGSGTQLSVL.

This chain links TRBV7-8 with TRBJ1-5; D gene ambiguous. Trimming took off 5 bases at V and 0 bases at J, with 11 bases between the two ends. Looked up from germline, CDR1 is SGHVS and CDR2 is FQNEAQ. The CDR3 loop spans 15 amino acids. The CDR3 DNA is TGTGCCAGCAGCCCCTCGAGGAATAGCAATCAGCCCCAGCATTTT. It yields the protein CASSPSRNSNQPQHF.